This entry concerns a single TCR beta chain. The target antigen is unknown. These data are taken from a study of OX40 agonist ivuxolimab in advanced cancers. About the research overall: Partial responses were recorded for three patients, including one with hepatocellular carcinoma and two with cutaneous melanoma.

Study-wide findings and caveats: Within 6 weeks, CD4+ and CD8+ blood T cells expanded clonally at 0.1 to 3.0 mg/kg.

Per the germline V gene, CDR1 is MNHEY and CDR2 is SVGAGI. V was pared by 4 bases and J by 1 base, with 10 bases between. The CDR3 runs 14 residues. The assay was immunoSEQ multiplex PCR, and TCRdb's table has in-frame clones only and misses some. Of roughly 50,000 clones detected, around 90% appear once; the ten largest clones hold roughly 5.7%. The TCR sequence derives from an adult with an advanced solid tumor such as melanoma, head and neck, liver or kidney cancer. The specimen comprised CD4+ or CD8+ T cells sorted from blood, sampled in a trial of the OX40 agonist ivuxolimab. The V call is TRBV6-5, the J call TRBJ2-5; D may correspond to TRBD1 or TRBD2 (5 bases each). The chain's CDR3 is CASSSGPSQETQYF. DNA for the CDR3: TGTGCCAGCAGTTCGGGGCCGTCCCAAGAGACCCAGTACTTC.